The TCR beta chain described here comes from a study of blood T cell repertoires in COVID-19. Overall study context: There were acute and convalescent COVID-19 samples, and they came from the United States, Italy and Spain. Sources were T cells, B-cell-depleted T cells, or PBMCs; the material itself was cDNA or gDNA.

Per the authors' pipeline: Estimated nucleated cell counts came from reference gene primer amplification. The repertoire was sequenced with immunoSEQ multiplex PCR; TCRdb's copy has only in-frame clones and lacks some. The V and J calls and the clone size are those of that table, but D and trimming were determined from the DNA. The profile shows tens of thousands of clones, around nine tenths of them singletons. This TCR was sampled from a man aged 55 to 70 with active COVID-19. The material sequenced was peripheral blood.

The CDR3, as DNA: TGTGCCAGCAGGCCGGATTTACTAGGAGGTCCCTACGAGCAGTACTTC. It encodes CASRPDLLGGPYEQYF. This sequence joins TRBV2 and TRBJ2-7; possible D gene TRBD2, 5 bases. V lost 6 bases and J lost 2, with 20 bases in between. CDR1 and CDR2 (germline): SNHLY, FYNNEI. This CDR3 comprises 16 residues.